This TCR beta chain was recovered during a study of T cell responses to AZD1222 COVID-19 vaccine. Study background: Some second doses came at about 4 weeks and others at about 12 weeks; these were pooled.

TCRdb's copy holds only in-frame clones and misses some; the assay was immunoSEQ multiplex PCR. This sample has around 150,000 clones, with around 91% found just once. Germline CDR1 and CDR2: MDHEN and SYDVKM. Trimming removed 7 bases from V and 7 bases from J; junction bases left unmatched: 11. The CDR3 contains 15 residues. The origin of this receptor is an adult in good health. The rearrangement joins TRBV28 to TRBJ2-7; TRBD2 aligns across 12 bases. The sequencing used peripheral blood, collected on day 0 of AZD1222 vaccination. DNA of the CDR3: TGTGCCAGCACCATCCTAGCGGGAGGGCCGTTTGAGCAGTACTTC. It yields the protein CASTILAGGPFEQYF. Using reference TRBV28 and TRBJ2-7 for the parts outside the CDR3, the full variable domain is DVKVTQSSRYLVKRTGEKVFLECVQDMDHENMFWYRQDPGLGLRLIYFSYDVKMKEKGDIPEGYSVSREKKERFSLILESASTNQTSMYLCASTILAGGPFEQYFGPGTRLTVT.